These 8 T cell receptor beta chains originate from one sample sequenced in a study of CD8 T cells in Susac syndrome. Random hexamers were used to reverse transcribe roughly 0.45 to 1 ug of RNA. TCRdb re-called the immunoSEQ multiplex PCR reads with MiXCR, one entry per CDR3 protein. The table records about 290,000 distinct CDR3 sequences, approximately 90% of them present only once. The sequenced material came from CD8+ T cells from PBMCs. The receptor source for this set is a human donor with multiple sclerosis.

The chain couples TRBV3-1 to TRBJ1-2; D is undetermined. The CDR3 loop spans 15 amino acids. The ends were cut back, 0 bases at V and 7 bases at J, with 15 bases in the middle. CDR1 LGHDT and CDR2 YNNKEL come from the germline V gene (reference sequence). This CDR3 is CASSQDAFGRSGYTF. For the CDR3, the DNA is TGTGCCAGCAGCCAAGATGCGTTTGGCAGGTCTGGCTACACCTTC.

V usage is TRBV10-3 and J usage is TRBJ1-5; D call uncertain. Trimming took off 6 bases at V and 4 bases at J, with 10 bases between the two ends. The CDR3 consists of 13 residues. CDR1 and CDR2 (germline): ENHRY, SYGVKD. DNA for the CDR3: TGTGCCATCAGAGATACAGTAAATCAGCCCCAGCATTTT. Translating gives CAIRDTVNQPQHF.

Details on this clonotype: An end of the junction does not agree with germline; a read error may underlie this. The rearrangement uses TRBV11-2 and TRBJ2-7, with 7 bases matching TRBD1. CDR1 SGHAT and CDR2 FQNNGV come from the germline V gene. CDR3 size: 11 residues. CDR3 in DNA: TGTGCCAGCAGAAACCAGGGGGAGTCAGACTTC. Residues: CASRNQGESDF.

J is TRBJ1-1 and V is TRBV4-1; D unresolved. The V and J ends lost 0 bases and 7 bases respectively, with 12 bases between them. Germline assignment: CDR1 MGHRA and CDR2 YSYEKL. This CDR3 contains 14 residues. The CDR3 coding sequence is TGCGCCAGCAGCCAAGATTGGGTATCAGATGAAGCTTTCTTT. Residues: CASSQDWVSDEAFF.

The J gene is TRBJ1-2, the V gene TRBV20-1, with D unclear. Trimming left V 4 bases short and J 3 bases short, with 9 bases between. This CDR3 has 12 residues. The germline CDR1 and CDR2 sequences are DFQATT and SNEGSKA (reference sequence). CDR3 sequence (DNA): TGCAGTGCTAAAAACACCTACTATGGCTACACCTTC. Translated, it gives CSAKNTYYGYTF.

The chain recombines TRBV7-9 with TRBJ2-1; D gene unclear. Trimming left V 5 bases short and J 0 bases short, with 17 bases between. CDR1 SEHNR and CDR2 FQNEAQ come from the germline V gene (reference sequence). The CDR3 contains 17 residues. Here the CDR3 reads CASSPPELGSSYNEQFF. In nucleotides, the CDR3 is TGTGCCAGCAGCCCCCCGGAGTTGGGCAGCTCCTACAATGAGCAGTTCTTC.

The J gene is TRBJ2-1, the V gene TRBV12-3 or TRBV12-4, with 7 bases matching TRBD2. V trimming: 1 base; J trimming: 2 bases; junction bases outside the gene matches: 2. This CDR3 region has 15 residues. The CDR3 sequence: CASSLGGSPYNEQFF. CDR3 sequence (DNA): TGTGCCAGCAGTTTAGGCGGGAGCCCCTACAATGAGCAGTTCTTC.

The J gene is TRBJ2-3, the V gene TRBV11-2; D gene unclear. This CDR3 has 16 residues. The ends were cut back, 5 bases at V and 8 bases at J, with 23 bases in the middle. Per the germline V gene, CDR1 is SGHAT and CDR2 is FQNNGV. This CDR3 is CASSDRTALDGPTQYF. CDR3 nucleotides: TGTGCCAGCAGCGATCGGACGGCCCTAGATGGGCCTACGCAGTATTTT.